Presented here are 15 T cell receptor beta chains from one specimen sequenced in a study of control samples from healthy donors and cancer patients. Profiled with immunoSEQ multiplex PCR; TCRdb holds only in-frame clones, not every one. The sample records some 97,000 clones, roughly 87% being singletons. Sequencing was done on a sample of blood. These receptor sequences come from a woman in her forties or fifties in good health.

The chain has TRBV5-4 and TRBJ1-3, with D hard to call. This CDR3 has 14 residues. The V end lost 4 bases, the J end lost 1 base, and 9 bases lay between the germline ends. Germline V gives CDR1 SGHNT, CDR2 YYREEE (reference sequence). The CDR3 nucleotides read TGTGCCAGCAGCCCCAGGACTTCTGGAAACACCATATATTTT. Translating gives CASSPRTSGNTIYF.

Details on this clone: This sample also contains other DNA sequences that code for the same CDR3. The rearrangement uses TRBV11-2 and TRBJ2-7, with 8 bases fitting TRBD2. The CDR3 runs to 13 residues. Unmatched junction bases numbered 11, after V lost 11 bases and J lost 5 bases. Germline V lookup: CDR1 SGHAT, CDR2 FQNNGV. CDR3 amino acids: CASKPGGRDEQYF. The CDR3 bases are TGTGCCTCCAAACCGGGGGGGCGGGACGAGCAGTACTTC.

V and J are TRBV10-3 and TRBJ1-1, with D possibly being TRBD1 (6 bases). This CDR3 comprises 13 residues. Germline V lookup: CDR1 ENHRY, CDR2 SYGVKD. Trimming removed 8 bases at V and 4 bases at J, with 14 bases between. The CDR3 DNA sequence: TGTGCCATCTGGGGGCAGGGCGCCACTGAAGCTTTCTTT. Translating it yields CAIWGQGATEAFF.

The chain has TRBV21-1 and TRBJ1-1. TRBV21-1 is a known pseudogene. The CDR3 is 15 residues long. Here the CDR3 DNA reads TGTGCCAGCAGCAAAGAGTCCGAAGAGAACACTGAAGCTTTCTTT. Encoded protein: CASSKESEENTEAFF.

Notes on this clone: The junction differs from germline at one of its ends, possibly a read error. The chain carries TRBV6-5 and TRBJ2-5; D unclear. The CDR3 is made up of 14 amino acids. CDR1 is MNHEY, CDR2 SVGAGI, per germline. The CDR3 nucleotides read TGTGCCAGCAGCAACTCCCCTAATACGACCCCCCTTCACTTC. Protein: CASSNSPNTTPLHF.

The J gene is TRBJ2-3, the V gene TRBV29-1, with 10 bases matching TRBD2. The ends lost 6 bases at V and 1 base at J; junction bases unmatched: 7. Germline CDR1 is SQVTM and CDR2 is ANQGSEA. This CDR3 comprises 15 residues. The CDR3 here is CSVSTSGLGTDTQYF. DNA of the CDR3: TGCAGCGTGTCGACTAGCGGGCTGGGCACAGATACGCAGTATTTT.

The CDR3 loop is CASSLWGYGYTF. CDR3 sequence (DNA): TGTGCCAGCAGCTTGTGGGGCTATGGCTACACCTTC. The rearrangement links TRBV5-6 to TRBJ1-2; D unresolved. Germline CDR1 and CDR2: SGHDT and YYEEEE. The CDR3 is made up of 12 amino acids. V was cut by 1 base and J by 4 bases, with 5 bases left in between.

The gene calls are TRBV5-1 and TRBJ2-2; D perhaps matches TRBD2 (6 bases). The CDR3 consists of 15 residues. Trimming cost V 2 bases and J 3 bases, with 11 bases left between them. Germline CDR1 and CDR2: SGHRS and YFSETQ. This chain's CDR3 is CASSLEGLDTGELFF. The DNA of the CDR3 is TGCGCCAGCAGCTTAGAGGGACTGGACACCGGGGAGCTGTTTTTT.

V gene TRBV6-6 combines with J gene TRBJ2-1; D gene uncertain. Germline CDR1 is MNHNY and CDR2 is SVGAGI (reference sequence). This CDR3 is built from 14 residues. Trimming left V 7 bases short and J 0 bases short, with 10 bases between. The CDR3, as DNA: TGTGCCAGCACGGTAGGAAGCTCCTACAATGAGCAGTTCTTC. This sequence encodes CASTVGSSYNEQFF.

DNA of the CDR3: TGTGCCAGCGGTCAGACCTTAAATTCACCCCTCCACTTT. As protein: CASGQTLNSPLHF. The rearrangement uses TRBV3-1 (or the pseudogene TRBV3-2) and TRBJ1-6; no clear D. Trimming took off 8 bases at V and 7 bases at J, with 12 bases between the two ends. The CDR3 has 13 amino acids. Germline values: CDR1 LGHDT, CDR2 YNNKEL (reference sequence).

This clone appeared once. CDR3 sequence: CASSSSQGGGSYEQYF. The CDR3 DNA reads TGTGCCAGCTCATCTTCCCAGGGTGGAGGATCCTACGAGCAGTACTTC. The chain links TRBV18 to TRBJ2-7; D assignment may be TRBD1 or TRBD2 (5 bases each). CDR3 length equals 16 residues. V lost 5 bases to trimming and J lost 1 base, with 18 bases between them. The germline V gene has CDR1 KGHSH and CDR2 LQKENI.

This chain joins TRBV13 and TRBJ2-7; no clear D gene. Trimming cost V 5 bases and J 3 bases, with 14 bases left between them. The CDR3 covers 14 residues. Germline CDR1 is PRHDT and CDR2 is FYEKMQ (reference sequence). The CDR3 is CASSPYGSFYEQYV. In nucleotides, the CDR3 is TGTGCCAGCAGCCCCTACGGTTCCTTCTACGAGCAGTACGTC.

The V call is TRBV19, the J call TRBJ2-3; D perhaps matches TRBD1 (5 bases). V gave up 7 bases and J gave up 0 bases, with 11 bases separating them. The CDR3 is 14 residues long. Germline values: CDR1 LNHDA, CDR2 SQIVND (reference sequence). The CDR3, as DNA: TGTGCCAGTAAGGGGCCGATGAGCACAGATACGCAGTATTTT. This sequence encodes CASKGPMSTDTQYF.

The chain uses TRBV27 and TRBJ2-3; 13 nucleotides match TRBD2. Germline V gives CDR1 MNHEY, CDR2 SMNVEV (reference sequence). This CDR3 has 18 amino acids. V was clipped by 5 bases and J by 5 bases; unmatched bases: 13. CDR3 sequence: CASSVRFGTSGEGDTQYF. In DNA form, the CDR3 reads TGTGCCAGCAGTGTGCGGTTTGGGACTAGCGGGGAGGGAGATACGCAGTATTTT.

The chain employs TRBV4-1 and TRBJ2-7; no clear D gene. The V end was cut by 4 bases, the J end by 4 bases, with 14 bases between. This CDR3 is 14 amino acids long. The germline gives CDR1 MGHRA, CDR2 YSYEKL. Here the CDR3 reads CASSLSWGSYEQYV. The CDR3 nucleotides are TGCGCCAGCAGCCTGTCTTGGGGATCATACGAGCAGTACGTC.